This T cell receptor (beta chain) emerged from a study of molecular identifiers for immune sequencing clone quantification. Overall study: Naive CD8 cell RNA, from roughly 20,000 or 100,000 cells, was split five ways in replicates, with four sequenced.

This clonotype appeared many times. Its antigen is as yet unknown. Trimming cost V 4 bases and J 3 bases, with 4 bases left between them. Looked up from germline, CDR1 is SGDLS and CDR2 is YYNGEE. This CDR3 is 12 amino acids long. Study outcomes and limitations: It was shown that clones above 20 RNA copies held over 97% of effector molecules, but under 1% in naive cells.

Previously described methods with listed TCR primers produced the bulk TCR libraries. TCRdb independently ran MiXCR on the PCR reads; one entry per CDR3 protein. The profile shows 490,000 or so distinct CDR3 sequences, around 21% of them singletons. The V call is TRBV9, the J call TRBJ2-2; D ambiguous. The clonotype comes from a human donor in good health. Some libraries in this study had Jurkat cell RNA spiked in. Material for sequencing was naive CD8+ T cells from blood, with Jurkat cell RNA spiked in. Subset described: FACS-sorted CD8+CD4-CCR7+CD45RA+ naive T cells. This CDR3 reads CASSLYTGELFF. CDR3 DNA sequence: TGTGCCAGCAGCTTGTACACCGGGGAGCTGTTTTTT.